This T cell receptor beta chain was recovered during a study of T cells in Graves' hyperthyroidism and ophthalmopathy. Using RNA transcripts as the source, TCR beta CDR3 regions were amplified. TCR CDR3 regions were first amplified by RT-PCR with HTBI primers. MiXCR was run by TCRdb on the multiplex PCR reads, yielding one entry per CDR3 protein. In the table there are fewer than 650,000 distinct CDR3 sequences, 40% to 50% of which are singletons. Ten or more counts support this clonotype. Its target is unknown. V was shortened by 8 bases and J by 5 bases, with 12 bases between the two germline ends. This CDR3 spans 11 amino acids. CDR1 is SQVTM and CDR2 is ANQGSEA in the germline V gene. Points from the study as a whole: By a 13 V-J model, ophthalmopathy was set apart from stable hyperthyroidism.

The receptor comes from an adult woman with Graves' disease, either hyperthyroidism or ophthalmopathy (not recorded which). The V and J genes are TRBV29-1 and TRBJ1-2; a weak D match, TRBD1 (5 bases). The material sequenced was peripheral blood or thyroid tissue (not recorded which). The CDR3 region is CSFEGSYGYTF. In DNA, the CDR3 is TGCAGCTTCGAGGGGTCTTATGGCTACACCTTC.